Listed below are T cell receptor beta chains from one sample, sequenced in a study of response to subunit inactivated influenza vaccine. TCRdb reprocessed the RT-PCR reads with MiXCR, giving one entry per CDR3 protein. The data show around 500,000 distinct CDR3 sequences, with over 9.5% seen just once and 12% held by the top ten. Sequenced material: PBMCs from blood, taken roughly 45 days after vaccination. The source is a man in his fifties who received an inactivated influenza vaccine. The CDR3 runs from the conserved cysteine through the conserved F or W. Each record gives: CDR3 protein, CDR3 DNA, J gene, V gene, clone size, D gene. A D gene is named only where the DNA matches it firmly. The listing skips clone size in some rows; elsewhere it reads once, few, many or a size class.

CASSLYRRNQPQHF,TGTGCCAGCAGTTTATACAGAAGAAATCAGCCCCAGCATTTT,TRBJ1-5,TRBV12-3/TRBV12-4,many,-
CASSTAGGSYNEQFF,TGTGCCAGCAGCACGGCGGGAGGCTCCTACAATGAGCAGTTCTTC,TRBJ2-1,TRBV9,-,TRBD2
CSVMGETSGGDTDTQYF,TGCAGCGTCATGGGGGAGACTAGCGGGGGTGACACAGATACGCAGTATTTT,TRBJ2-3,TRBV29-1,many,TRBD2
CASSAGQGGEQYF,TGTGCCAGCAGCGCCGGACAGGGAGGCGAGCAGTACTTC,TRBJ2-7,TRBV7-9,many,TRBD1
CASSLGLGQGSSSPLHF,TGTGCCAGCAGCTTAGGACTAGGACAGGGGTCCTCTTCACCCCTCCACTTT,TRBJ1-6,TRBV7-9,few,TRBD1
CASSFSGRIETQYF,TGTGCCAGCAGTTTCTCTGGGAGGATTGAGACCCAGTACTTC,TRBJ2-5,TRBV27,-,-
CASSQVGTGGGNEQFF,TGTGCCAGCAGCCAAGTCGGGACAGGGGGTGGCAATGAGCAGTTCTTC,TRBJ2-1,TRBV3-1,few,TRBD1
CASSGFVEQYF,TGTGCCAGCAGTGGGTTCGTCGAGCAGTACTTC,TRBJ2-7,TRBV25-1,few,-
CASSYSARTDTQYF,TGTGCCAGCAGTTATAGTGCTCGCACAGATACGCAGTATTTT,TRBJ2-3,TRBV12-3/TRBV12-4,many,-
CSAPGTTERNEQFF,TGCAGTGCTCCCGGGACAACTGAGAGGAATGAGCAGTTCTTC,TRBJ2-1,TRBV20-1,few,-
CASSANGQGYGETQYF,TGTGCCAGCAGCGCCAATGGACAGGGTTATGGGGAGACCCAGTACTTC,TRBJ2-5,TRBV7-3,many,TRBD1
CASSLAPGQGQPQHF,TGTGCCAGCAGCTTGGCTCCGGGACAGGGTCAGCCCCAGCATTTT,TRBJ1-5,TRBV5-4,-,TRBD1
CASRADRALVEAFF,TGTGCCAGCAGAGCGGACAGGGCCCTCGTGGAAGCTTTCTTT,TRBJ1-1,TRBV6-1,few,TRBD1
CASSDRVRTTEAFF,TGTGCCAGCAGCGACCGGGTCCGGACCACTGAAGCTTTCTTT,TRBJ1-1,TRBV7-8,few,-
CASSDRDSSTDTQYF,TGTGCCAGCAGCGACCGGGACAGCAGCACAGATACGCAGTATTTT,TRBJ2-3,TRBV7-9,many,TRBD1
CASSLVPVNQPQHF,TGTGCCAGCAGCTTAGTGCCGGTAAATCAGCCCCAGCATTTT,TRBJ1-5,TRBV7-2,-,-
CAISESLLIGNEQYF,TGTGCCATCAGTGAGTCGCTCCTAATAGGTAACGAGCAGTACTTC,TRBJ2-7,TRBV10-3,many,-
CASSLDTIRTGELFF,TGTGCCAGCAGCTTGGATACAATAAGAACCGGGGAGCTGTTTTTT,TRBJ2-2,TRBV5-5,many,-
CASSIRASSYNEQFF,TGTGCCAGCAGTATCCGGGCAAGCTCCTACAATGAGCAGTTCTTC,TRBJ2-1,TRBV6-1,many,-
CASSPGGPKYF,TGTGCCAGCAGCCCCGGTGGGCCGAAGTATTTT,TRBJ2-3,TRBV7-3,few,-
CSARVPTLNEQFF,TGCAGTGCTAGAGTCCCGACTTTAAATGAGCAGTTCTTC,TRBJ2-1,TRBV20-1,-,-
CASSMQGAPNTGELFF,TGTGCCAGCAGCATGCAGGGTGCGCCGAACACCGGGGAGCTGTTTTTT,TRBJ2-2,TRBV9,-,-
CASTQGLGSNQPQHF,TGTGCCAGCACCCAGGGGTTGGGTAGCAATCAGCCCCAGCATTTT,TRBJ1-5,TRBV7-2,few,-
CSAHELAGPRVEQFF,TGCAGTGCCCACGAACTAGCGGGACCTCGGGTTGAGCAGTTCTTC,TRBJ2-1,TRBV20-1,-,TRBD2
CASSWRGRAQETQYF,TGTGCCAGCAGCTGGCGGGGGCGGGCACAAGAGACCCAGTACTTC,TRBJ2-5,TRBV7-9,-,-
CSVEKAALGYEQYF,TGCAGCGTTGAAAAGGCAGCCCTTGGCTACGAGCAGTACTTC,TRBJ2-7,TRBV29-1,many,-
CAALKGGGLTDTQYF,TGTGCCGCTCTGAAAGGGGGGGGGCTCACAGATACGCAGTATTTT,TRBJ2-3,TRBV10-3,-,-
CASTLQGPTEAFF,TGTGCCAGCACTTTACAGGGTCCCACTGAAGCTTTCTTT,TRBJ1-1,TRBV12-3/TRBV12-4,few,-
CSASAPYEQYF,TGCAGCGCAAGTGCCCCTTACGAGCAGTACTTC,TRBJ2-7,TRBV29-1,-,-
CASSFPDRVEGYTF,TGTGCCAGCAGTTTTCCGGACAGGGTGGAAGGCTACACCTTC,TRBJ1-2,TRBV12-3/TRBV12-4,-,TRBD1
CASSRGVTSNQPQHF,TGTGCCAGCAGCCGAGGTGTAACTAGCAATCAGCCCCAGCATTTT,TRBJ1-5,TRBV3-1,-,-
CASSLSGGAGAGNTIYF,TGTGCCAGCAGCTTAAGTGGGGGGGCAGGGGCTGGAAACACCATATATTTT,TRBJ1-3,TRBV7-2,few,-
CASSFWAGSTDTQYF,TGTGCCAGCAGCTTCTGGGCAGGGAGCACAGATACGCAGTATTTT,TRBJ2-3,TRBV7-2,-,-